This T cell receptor (beta chain) was identified in a study of CD8 T cells in ankylosing spondylitis. Libraries for TCR beta were made by quantitative 5'-RACE with molecular barcodes. Using its own MiXCR run on the 5' RACE reads, TCRdb lists one record per CDR3 protein. The sample holds 800,000 to 900,000 distinct CDR3 sequences, about an eighth seen once. Details on this clonotype: Its matching antigen is unknown.

Broader study findings: Some of these motif variants have turned up before, in reports on reactive arthritis synovial fluid and blood. Characteristic, it appeared, of ankylosing spondylitis blood was a TCR beta motif of roughly eight highly homologous variants. Relatively rare in peripheral blood, disease-linked clones were also CD8+. Matched synovial fluid from ankylosing spondylitis patients was reported to be enriched for disease-linked clones.

The V end was cut by 5 bases, the J end by 3 bases, with 20 bases between. The CDR3 spans 16 residues. Germline V gene lookup returns CDR1 MRHNA and CDR2 SNTAGT. Sequencing input: blood, either unsorted or a sorted T cell fraction (not recorded which). The TCR sequence derives from a male donor with ankylosing spondylitis. This chain joins TRBV6-4 and TRBJ2-7; weak D call: TRBD1 (5 bases). CDR3 nucleotides: TGTGCCAGCAGTAGACCCACCACGGACACCCGCTACGAGCAGTACTTC. Amino acid sequence: CASSRPTTDTRYEQYF.